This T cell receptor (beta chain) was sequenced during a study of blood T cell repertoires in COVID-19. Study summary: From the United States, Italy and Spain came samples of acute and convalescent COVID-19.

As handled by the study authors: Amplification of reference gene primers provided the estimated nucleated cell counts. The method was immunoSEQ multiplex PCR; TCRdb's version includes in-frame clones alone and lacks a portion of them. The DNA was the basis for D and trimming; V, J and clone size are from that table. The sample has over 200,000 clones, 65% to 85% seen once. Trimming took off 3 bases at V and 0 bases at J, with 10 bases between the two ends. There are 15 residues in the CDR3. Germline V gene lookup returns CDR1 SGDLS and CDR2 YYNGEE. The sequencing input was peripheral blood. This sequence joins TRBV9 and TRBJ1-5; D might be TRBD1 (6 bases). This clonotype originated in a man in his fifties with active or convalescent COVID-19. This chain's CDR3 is CASSGGHYSNQPQHF. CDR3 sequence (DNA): TGTGCCAGCAGCGGGGGACACTATAGCAATCAGCCCCAGCATTTT.